The TCR beta chain under discussion was sequenced for a study of blood T cell repertoires in COVID-19. Across the whole study: Both acute and convalescent COVID-19 samples were obtained from the United States, Italy and Spain. PBMCs, B-cell-depleted T cells, or T cells were the source of the cDNA or gDNA that made up the material.

Authors' methods: By means of reference gene primer amplification, nucleated cell counts were estimated. Here immunoSEQ multiplex PCR was the method, and the copy in TCRdb shows in-frame clones only, minus some. V, J and clone size are taken as reported in that table, and D and trimming were inferred from the DNA itself. Of tens of thousands of clones listed, about nine tenths are singletons. V dropped 2 bases and J dropped 3; count of bases not matched to a gene: 3. This CDR3 region has 14 residues. From germline, CDR1 is SGHVS and CDR2 FQNEAQ. The chain combines TRBV7-8 with TRBJ1-1; 7 bases are shared with TRBD1. The specimen was peripheral blood. The sequence was collected from a man aged 80 or over with acute or convalescent COVID-19. The CDR3 loop is CASSLKQGYTEAFF. Written as DNA, the CDR3 is TGTGCCAGCAGCTTAAAACAGGGGTACACTGAAGCTTTCTTT.